This TCR beta chain was sequenced during a study of cytotoxic CD8 clonotypes in ibrutinib-treated CLL. Study-level findings and limits: Baseline levels of clonality went above those of age-matched healthy donors and moved with circulating CD8+ T-cell counts. Investigators sampled sustained-remission and progressing patients at differing times. The study found clonality rose at ibrutinib response, then fell toward baseline at progression.

Target depth was 1 in 200,000 to 1 in 1 million T cells, about 10x per clonotype. The table came from immunoSEQ multiplex PCR; TCRdb's copy has only in-frame clones and leaves some out. The profile shows 200,000 to 250,000 clones, just under 80% of them singletons. The V gene end was trimmed by 6 bases and the J gene end by 2 bases; junction bases not matched to a gene: 3. Germline V gene data show CDR1 as MNHEY and CDR2 as SVGAGI. The CDR3 is 15 residues long. This clone was counted between two and nine times. Its specificity is unknown. The material sequenced was PBMCs, taken after 12 months of ibrutinib treatment. The receptor comes from a human donor with chronic lymphocytic leukemia. The J gene is TRBJ2-2, the V gene TRBV6-5; TRBD1 agrees at 10 bases. CDR3 sequence: CASSWDRGNTGELFF. The CDR3 DNA reads as TGTGCCAGCAGCTGGGACAGGGGAAACACCGGGGAGCTGTTTTTT.